This T cell receptor beta chain was captured by sequencing in a study of graft-versus-host responses after intestinal transplantation. General observations from the study: Allografts from individuals with graft-donor T cell macrochimerism displayed high graft-versus-host to host-versus-graft clonal ratios. Association was observed between peak circulating GvH clone levels and early post-transplant HvG declines.

This clone was counted only a few times. Its target is not known. V lost 0 bases and J lost 5, with 8 bases in between. The V gene's germline CDR1 is SGHRS and CDR2 YFSETQ. There are 13 residues in the CDR3. Assay: immunoSEQ multiplex PCR; the TCRdb copy retains only in-frame clones and omits some. The data contain tens of thousands of clones, about nine tenths of them singletons. The sample in question was unstimulated CD4+ T cells sorted from spleen or lymph node cells, obtained before intestinal transplant. The clonotype was recovered from a human donor who received an intestinal transplant. The chain uses TRBV5-1 and TRBJ2-5; no clear D. The CDR3 here is CASSLGVGETQYF. DNA of the CDR3: TGCGCCAGCAGCTTGGGCGTTGGGGAGACCCAGTACTTC.